Following are 25 T cell receptor beta chains from one sample sequenced in a study of T cells in tumors after PD-1 blockade. Assay used: immunoSEQ multiplex PCR; TCRdb lists only in-frame clones, some missing. The table lists tens of thousands of clones, around 85% of them singletons. Source: PBMCs, taken before anti-PD-1 therapy. Every receptor here comes from a human donor with advanced basal cell or squamous cell carcinoma (not recorded which).

This chain connects TRBV10-3 to TRBJ2-5, with D perhaps matching TRBD1 (5 bases). This CDR3 region has 13 residues. The germline V gene has CDR1 ENHRY and CDR2 SYGVKD. The V end lost 4 bases, the J end lost 2 bases, and 8 bases lay between the germline ends. The CDR3 nucleotides read TGTGCCATCAGTGGCAGGGATCAAGAGACCCAGTACTTC. It is translated as CAISGRDQETQYF.

This clone is a singleton in its sample. V and J are TRBV4-1 and TRBJ2-3; D uncertain. Germline V CDR1 and CDR2: MGHRA, YSYEKL. The CDR3 is made up of 15 amino acids. V was pared by 3 bases and J by 0 bases, with 10 bases between. The CDR3 loop is CASSQVEDSTDTQYF. CDR3 sequence (DNA): TGCGCCAGCAGCCAGGTTGAGGATAGCACAGATACGCAGTATTTT.

There are a few counts of this clone. This chain uses TRBV6-2 or TRBV6-3 with TRBJ1-1, with no clear D. Looked up from germline, CDR1 is MNHEY and CDR2 is SVGEGT. Trimming removed 6 bases at V and 0 bases at J, with 11 bases between. The CDR3 contains 14 residues. CDR3 loop: CASRPLSMNTEAFF. DNA of the CDR3: TGTGCCAGCAGACCTCTTTCGATGAACACTGAAGCTTTCTTT.

There are a few counts of this clone. The rearrangement uses TRBV7-9 and TRBJ2-1, with 7 bases lining up with TRBD2. Germline loops: CDR1 SEHNR, CDR2 FQNEAQ (reference sequence). J was trimmed by 7 bases and V by 3 bases; bases with no gene match: 3. The CDR3 is made up of 13 amino acids. The CDR3: CASSLTRGNEQFF. The CDR3, as DNA: TGTGCCAGCAGCTTGACGCGGGGGAATGAGCAGTTCTTC.

This clone was picked up one time. This chain joins TRBV19 and TRBJ2-2; 15 bases fit TRBD2. The V and J ends lost 5 bases and 6 bases, in that order; junction bases with no gene match: 4. CDR3 length: 16 residues. Per germline, CDR1 LNHDA and CDR2 SQIVND (reference sequence). CDR3 loop: CASSSRTSGRAGELFF. CDR3 sequence (DNA): TGTGCCAGTAGTTCGCGGACTAGCGGGAGGGCCGGGGAGCTGTTTTTT.

This chain links TRBV6-5 with TRBJ2-2; TRBD1 is a possible D gene (6 bases). The V gene lost 6 bases and the J gene lost 1 base, with 12 bases spanning the gap. From germline, CDR1 is MNHEY and CDR2 SVGAGI. This CDR3 region has 15 residues. The CDR3 loop reads CASRYQGKNTGELFF. As DNA, the CDR3 is TGTGCCAGCAGATACCAGGGGAAGAACACCGGGGAGCTGTTTTTT.

The V call is TRBV7-9, the J call TRBJ1-1; no clear D gene. V lost 7 bases and J 1 base, leaving 16 bases between the germline ends. The CDR3 contains 15 residues. Germline V gene lookup returns CDR1 SEHNR and CDR2 FQNEAQ (reference sequence). CDR3 bases: TGTGCCAGCATGGGAAGGAGGGTCGGGAACACTGAAGCTTTCTTT. Translating it yields CASMGRRVGNTEAFF.

The chain couples TRBV5-4 to TRBJ2-1, with D tentatively TRBD2 (6 bases). The CDR3 totals 15 residues. Germline lookup yields CDR1 SGHNT and CDR2 YYREEE (reference sequence). V was cut by 3 bases and J by 7 bases, with 17 bases left in between. The CDR3: CASSSRGWRENEQFF. In DNA, the CDR3 is TGTGCCAGCAGCTCCCGCGGTTGGAGGGAAAATGAGCAGTTCTTC. The entire variable domain, with the rest obtained from reference TRBV5-4 and TRBJ2-1, is as follows: ETGVTQSPTHLIKTRGQQVTLRCSSQSGHNTVSWYQQALGQGPQFIFQYYREEENGRGNFPPRFSGLQFPNYSSELNVNALELDDSALYLCASSSRGWRENEQFFGPGTRLTVL.

The CDR3 sequence is CASSYGWETQYF. Written as DNA, the CDR3 is TGTGCCAGCAGTTATGGTTGGGAGACCCAGTACTTC. The chain links TRBV6-6 to TRBJ2-5; no definite D call. CDR3 length: 12 amino acids. With 3 bases removed from V and 5 bases from J, the gap between germline ends came to 7 bases. CDR1 is MNHNY, CDR2 SVGAGI, per germline (reference sequence).

The V gene is TRBV24-1, the J gene TRBJ2-5; a possible D gene is TRBD2 (6 bases). Germline CDR1 is KGHDR and CDR2 is SFDVKD. This CDR3 has 15 residues. Trimming stripped 2 bases from V and 1 base from J, with 10 bases between. CDR3 sequence: CATSDWGDPQETQYF. CDR3 sequence (DNA): TGTGCCACCAGTGATTGGGGGGACCCCCAAGAGACCCAGTACTTC.

This chain joins TRBV2 and TRBJ1-1; D is perhaps TRBD1 (5 bases). The CDR3 covers 15 residues. Trimming left V 6 bases short and J 0 bases short, with 14 bases between. Germline assignment: CDR1 SNHLY and CDR2 FYNNEI. The CDR3 here is CASRKGIQVNTEAFF. The CDR3 DNA is TGTGCCAGCAGGAAGGGGATCCAGGTGAACACTGAAGCTTTCTTT.

This rearrangement joins TRBV7-2 to TRBJ2-7, with D unresolved. The CDR3 covers 13 residues. The germline gives CDR1 SGHTA, CDR2 FQGNSA. V was shortened by 0 bases and J by 7 bases, with 10 bases between the two germline ends. CDR3 residues: CASSLAFPTEQYF. The DNA for the CDR3 is TGTGCCAGCAGCTTAGCGTTTCCTACGGAGCAGTACTTC.

V usage is TRBV10-3 and J usage is TRBJ2-7, with D possibly TRBD1 on 5 matching bases. CDR3 length equals 12 residues. The V end was cut by 0 bases, the J end by 6 bases, with 6 bases between. Looked up from germline, CDR1 is ENHRY and CDR2 is SYGVKD. Here the CDR3 DNA reads TGTGCCATCAGTGAGTCCGACAGCGAGCAGTACTTC. The encoded protein is CAISESDSEQYF.

The chain carries TRBV5-4 and TRBJ1-2; 9 bases align to TRBD1. Trimming removed 4 bases from V and 8 bases from J; junction bases left unmatched: 12. There are 15 residues in the CDR3. The germline gives CDR1 SGHNT, CDR2 YYREEE (reference sequence). CDR3 amino acids: CASSLQGASGGGYTF. CDR3 DNA: TGTGCCAGCAGCCTACAGGGGGCCTCCGGGGGAGGCTACACCTTC. The whole variable domain, filled in from reference TRBV5-4 and TRBJ1-2, reads ETGVTQSPTHLIKTRGQQVTLRCSSQSGHNTVSWYQQALGQGPQFIFQYYREEENGRGNFPPRFSGLQFPNYSSELNVNALELDDSALYLCASSLQGASGGGYTFGSGTRLTVV.

J is TRBJ2-1 and V is TRBV7-8; D gene uncertain. Looked up from germline, CDR1 is SGHVS and CDR2 is FQNEAQ. The germline V and J ends were trimmed by 5 bases and 2 bases, with 7 bases remaining between them. The CDR3 runs to 13 residues. The CDR3 loop is CASSGTTYNEQFF. CDR3 sequence (DNA): TGTGCCAGCAGCGGAACAACCTACAATGAGCAGTTCTTC.

The CDR3 nucleotides are TGTGCCAGCAGCTTACTGGGGAACACTGAAGCTTTCTTT. Its protein product is CASSLLGNTEAFF. The V call is TRBV7-3, the J call TRBJ1-1, with D unresolved. V was trimmed by 2 bases and J by 1 base, leaving 5 bases between them. The CDR3 is 13 amino acids. Germline loops: CDR1 SGHTA, CDR2 FQGTGA.

The rearrangement joins TRBV4-2 to TRBJ2-3; 12 bases are a match to TRBD2. Per germline, CDR1 LGHNA and CDR2 YNFKEQ. V lost 1 base to trimming and J lost 0 bases; unmatched junction nucleotides: 5. This CDR3 contains 18 residues. The chain's CDR3 is CASSQVASGGASTDTQYF. The CDR3 region has the DNA TGTGCCAGCAGCCAAGTGGCTAGCGGGGGGGCTAGCACAGATACGCAGTATTTT.

The table lists this clone with a count of one. The V and J genes are TRBV27 and TRBJ2-2, with TRBD2 as a possible D gene (7 bases). Germline V gene lookup returns CDR1 MNHEY and CDR2 SMNVEV (reference sequence). This CDR3 comprises 15 residues. V lost 6 bases and J 4 bases, leaving 15 bases between the germline ends. CDR3 sequence reads: CASSERGAGTGELFF. DNA for the CDR3: TGTGCCAGCAGCGAACGGGGGGCAGGCACCGGGGAGCTGTTTTTT.

The gene calls are TRBV9 and TRBJ2-3, with D unclear. The germline V and J ends were trimmed by 4 bases and 2 bases, with 8 bases remaining between them. Per the germline V gene, CDR1 is SGDLS and CDR2 is YYNGEE. The CDR3 spans 13 residues. The CDR3 coding sequence is TGTGCCAGCAGCCTCTCCTTCACAGATACGCAGTATTTT. Translating gives CASSLSFTDTQYF.

This chain uses TRBV6-5 with TRBJ2-7, with 8 nucleotides matching TRBD1. This CDR3 comprises 13 residues. Germline lookup yields CDR1 MNHEY and CDR2 SVGAGI. The trim removed 2 bases at V and 4 bases at J, leaving 1 base unmatched. The CDR3 region has the DNA TGTGCCAGCAGTTACACAGGGGGTTACGAGCAGTACTTC. Translating gives CASSYTGGYEQYF.

V and J are TRBV11-3 and TRBJ2-3; tentatively, D is TRBD2 (5 bases). Trimming pared 5 bases from V and 4 bases from J, leaving 22 bases between. Per germline, CDR1 SGHNT and CDR2 YENEEA. This CDR3 spans 17 amino acids. In DNA form, the CDR3 reads TGTGCCAGCAGCGGCTCGCAGAATTGGCGGGCGGCAGATACGCAGTATTTT. It encodes CASSGSQNWRAADTQYF.

The chain carries TRBV28 and TRBJ2-7; unclear D gene. Germline values: CDR1 MDHEN, CDR2 SYDVKM. This CDR3 has 12 amino acids. Trimming took 5 bases from V and 4 from J, leaving 9 bases between them. The CDR3 spells CASSIDEYEQYF. DNA for the CDR3: TGTGCCAGCAGTATTGACGAATACGAGCAGTACTTC.

The chain carries TRBV27 and TRBJ2-5, with TRBD2 identical over 13 bases. The CDR3 covers 19 residues. The junction had 15 bases not matched to a gene; V was cut back by 4 bases and J by 4 bases. From germline, CDR1 is MNHEY and CDR2 SMNVEV (reference sequence). The CDR3 bases are TGTGCCAGCAGTTCACTAGGGACTAGCGGGATTCGAGGTAGAGAGACCCAGTACTTC. Translated, it gives CASSSLGTSGIRGRETQYF.

The rearrangement uses TRBV29-1 and TRBJ2-1; a weak D match, TRBD2 (5 bases). V was cut by 6 bases and J by 12 bases, with 21 bases left in between. CDR1 is SQVTM and CDR2 is ANQGSEA in the germline V gene. The CDR3 consists of 13 residues. CDR3 nucleotides: TGCAGCGTCCAAGACCCGGGGATAGAAGTGCAGTTCTTC. It is translated as CSVQDPGIEVQFF.

The chain couples TRBV5-4 to TRBJ2-7; unclear D gene. Germline CDR1 and CDR2: SGHNT and YYREEE (reference sequence). The V and J ends lost 6 bases and 2 bases respectively, with 12 bases between them. The CDR3 runs to 13 residues. CDR3 sequence reads: CASTSELTYEQYF. CDR3 in DNA: TGTGCCAGCACCTCAGAACTAACCTACGAGCAGTACTTC.